A single sample is the source of the 32 T cell receptor beta chains below, sequenced in a study of T-cell reconstitution after alpha-beta-depleted transplantation in children. Preparation of the TCRbeta library was carried out with unique molecular identifiers. TCRdb itself ran the PCR reads through MiXCR, one entry per CDR3 protein. This table has hundreds of thousands of distinct CDR3 sequences, roughly 15% appearing once. The sequenced sample was PBMCs, mostly from graft donor cells, obtained 360 days after TCRalphabeta/CD19-depleted stem cell transplant. The source is a male patient aged 2-15 years who had a stem cell transplant for acute lymphoblastic leukemia, so the T cells may come from the graft donor.

Written as DNA, the CDR3 is TGTGCCAGCAGCATGTGGACTAGCGGGAGGAGCACAGATACGCAGTATTTT. Protein product: CASSMWTSGRSTDTQYF. This chain links TRBV7-6 with TRBJ2-3; 14 positions agree with TRBD2. CDR3 length: 17 amino acids. Germline CDR1 is SGHVS and CDR2 is FNYEAQ. V lost 5 bases, J lost 0 bases, and 4 bases stayed unmatched. Full variable domain (missing parts from reference TRBV7-6 and TRBJ2-3): GAGVSQSPRYKVTKRGQDVALRCDPISGHVSLYWYRQALGQGPEFLTYFNYEAQQDKSGLPNDRFSAERPEGSISTLTIQRTEQRDSAMYRCASSMWTSGRSTDTQYFGPGTRLTVL.

The sample holds a few counts of this clonotype. The V call is TRBV20-1, the J call TRBJ2-7; no clear D gene. Germline V gene data show CDR1 as DFQATT and CDR2 as SNEGSKA (reference sequence). Trimming stripped 4 bases from V and 4 bases from J, with 14 bases between. The CDR3 runs to 13 residues. Here the CDR3 reads CSAIDPLGYEQYF. For the CDR3, the DNA is TGCAGTGCTATAGATCCTCTCGGGTACGAGCAGTACTTC.

The chain joins TRBV15 to TRBJ2-7; D not certain. CDR1 is LNHNV and CDR2 is YYDKDF in the germline V gene (reference sequence). The V end lost 4 bases, the J end lost 3 bases, and 13 bases lay between the germline ends. The CDR3 is 14 amino acids. The CDR3 protein is CATSTDPADYEQYF. The CDR3 region has the DNA TGTGCCACCAGCACAGACCCCGCCGACTACGAGCAGTACTTC. Filled out from reference TRBV15 and TRBJ2-7, the complete variable domain reads DAMVIQNPRYQVTQFGKPVTLSCSQTLNHNVMYWYQQKSSQAPKLLFHYYDKDFNNEADTPDNFQSRRPNTSFCFLDIRSPGLGDTAMYLCATSTDPADYEQYFGPGTRLTVT.

The chain has TRBV5-1 and TRBJ1-3; D gene unclear. V shed 7 bases and J shed 2 bases, with 10 bases lying between them. The CDR3 extends over 13 amino acids. Germline-derived CDR1 and CDR2 are SGHRS and YFSETQ. Written as DNA, the CDR3 is TGCGCCAGCGGGGTCATCCCTGGAAACACCATATATTTT. The encoded protein is CASGVIPGNTIYF. The whole variable domain, remainder taken from reference TRBV5-1 and TRBJ1-3, is KAGVTQTPRYLIKTRGQQVTLSCSPISGHRSVSWYQQTPGQGLQFLFEYFSETQRNKGNFPGRFSGRQFSNSRSEMNVSTLELGDSALYLCASGVIPGNTIYFGEGSWLTVV.

This clonotype was seen only a few times. J is TRBJ1-5 and V is TRBV28; D remains unclear. CDR1 and CDR2 from the germline V gene are MDHEN and SYDVKM. The V gene lost 8 bases and the J gene lost 2 bases, with 10 bases spanning the gap. The CDR3 spans 13 residues. CDR3 DNA sequence: TGTGCCAGCGCCCCGGGAGGCAATCAGCCCCAGCATTTT. Its protein is CASAPGGNQPQHF.

This clonotype was counted a few times. V is TRBV12-3 or TRBV12-4 and J is TRBJ2-1; 7 bases line up with TRBD2. This CDR3 has 12 amino acids. The ends lost 8 bases at V and 2 bases at J; junction bases unmatched: 0. CDR3 protein: CASGRAYNEQFF. The CDR3 bases are TGTGCCAGCGGGAGGGCCTACAATGAGCAGTTCTTC.

This clonotype showed up just a few times. The V gene is TRBV5-5, the J gene TRBJ2-7; D is perhaps TRBD1 (5 bases). CDR1 is SGHKS, CDR2 YYEKEE, per germline (reference sequence). This CDR3 contains 13 residues. With 2 bases removed from V and 1 base from J, the gap between germline ends came to 7 bases. As DNA, the CDR3 is TGTGCCAGCAGCTTTCACAGGTCCTACGAGCAGTACTTC. Amino acid sequence: CASSFHRSYEQYF.

V gene TRBV4-1 combines with J gene TRBJ2-3; D uncertain. The CDR3 totals 16 residues. From germline, CDR1 is MGHRA and CDR2 YSYEKL. The V end was cut by 0 bases, the J end by 0 bases, with 10 bases between. The CDR3 protein is CASSQDPPFSTDTQYF. The DNA of the CDR3 is TGCGCCAGCAGCCAAGATCCCCCGTTTAGCACAGATACGCAGTATTTT.

This clonotype was counted a few times. V and J are TRBV9 and TRBJ2-5; weak D call: TRBD2 (5 bases). V was shortened by 0 bases and J by 2 bases, with 11 bases between the two germline ends. CDR3 length: 15 residues. Germline V CDR1 and CDR2: SGDLS, YYNGEE. The CDR3 coding sequence is TGTGCCAGCAGCGTAGGGGGAGTAGGGCAAGAGACCCAGTACTTC. Protein: CASSVGGVGQETQYF.

The chain employs TRBV28 and TRBJ2-1; no clear D gene. The germline V gene encodes CDR1 MDHEN and CDR2 SYDVKM. V lost 5 bases and J lost 0, with 11 bases in between. The CDR3 loop spans 15 amino acids. CDR3 in DNA: TGTGCCAGCAGTCGAATCCCAAGCTCCTACAATGAGCAGTTCTTC. It yields the protein CASSRIPSSYNEQFF.

This clonotype turned up a few times. The chain uses TRBV28 and TRBJ1-1, with D possibly TRBD1 on 6 matching bases. Germline V gene lookup returns CDR1 MDHEN and CDR2 SYDVKM. The V gene lost 3 bases and the J gene lost 3 bases, with 11 bases spanning the gap. CDR3 length: 14 amino acids. The CDR3 sequence: CASSFGGQHTEAFF. The CDR3 DNA follows: TGTGCCAGCAGTTTCGGGGGGCAGCACACTGAAGCTTTCTTT. Drawing the rest from reference TRBV28 and TRBJ1-1, the complete variable domain is DVKVTQSSRYLVKRTGEKVFLECVQDMDHENMFWYRQDPGLGLRLIYFSYDVKMKEKGDIPEGYSVSREKKERFSLILESASTNQTSMYLCASSFGGQHTEAFFGQGTRLTVV.

The sample holds a few counts of this clonotype. The chain recombines TRBV29-1 with TRBJ2-5, with 11 nucleotides matching TRBD2. This CDR3 is 15 amino acids long. CDR1 is SQVTM and CDR2 is ANQGSEA in the germline V gene. The V and J ends lost 6 bases and 4 bases, in that order; junction bases with no gene match: 10. CDR3 sequence reads: CSVDPTLAGGETQYF. CDR3 DNA: TGCAGCGTCGATCCCACCCTAGCGGGAGGAGAGACCCAGTACTTC.

This clonotype appeared many times. The chain has TRBV3-1 and TRBJ2-5; tentative D call: TRBD2 (5 bases). This CDR3 is 14 amino acids long. Deletions cut 2 bases from V and 5 bases from J, with 12 bases between. Per the germline V gene, CDR1 is LGHDT and CDR2 is YNNKEL (reference sequence). CDR3 sequence (DNA): TGTGCCAGCAGCCAATTTTCTAGCCACGAGACCCAGTACTTC. Amino acid sequence: CASSQFSSHETQYF.

The genes are TRBV30 and TRBJ1-4; the D is unclear. Germline CDR1 is GTSNPN and CDR2 is SVGIG (reference sequence). The CDR3 spans 15 residues. Trimming pared 0 bases from V and 0 bases from J, leaving 8 bases between. CDR3 in amino acids: CAWSVGVATNEKLFF. CDR3 nucleotide sequence: TGTGCCTGGAGTGTGGGCGTAGCAACTAATGAAAAACTGTTTTTT.

This clonotype showed up many times. V gene TRBV12-3 or TRBV12-4 combines with J gene TRBJ2-5; D remains ambiguous. This CDR3 has 12 amino acids. V gave up 2 bases and J gave up 3 bases, with 4 bases separating them. CDR3 loop: CASSLQKETQYF. The DNA of the CDR3 is TGTGCCAGCAGTTTACAGAAAGAGACCCAGTACTTC.

This clonotype was recorded a few times. The chain is built from TRBV6-2 or TRBV6-3 and TRBJ2-7; D ambiguous. This CDR3 region has 15 residues. CDR1 is MNHEY and CDR2 is SVGEGT in the germline V gene. Trimming left V 4 bases short and J 3 bases short, with 16 bases between. Here the CDR3 DNA reads TGTGCCAGCAGTTCCGGGTTATGGTCTCGCTACGAGCAGTACTTC. Translating gives CASSSGLWSRYEQYF.

The chain carries TRBV4-3 and TRBJ1-4; D gene uncertain. Trimming took off 2 bases at V and 2 bases at J, with 9 bases between the two ends. The CDR3 is made up of 15 amino acids. CDR1 is LGHNA, CDR2 YSLEER, per germline. The CDR3 spells CASSQTGLTNEKLFF. The DNA of the CDR3 is TGCGCCAGCAGCCAAACGGGGTTGACTAATGAAAAACTGTTTTTT.

This chain connects TRBV11-2 to TRBJ2-5; possibly TRBD2 for D (6 bases). Trimming pared 5 bases from V and 2 bases from J, leaving 18 bases between. CDR1 and CDR2 (germline): SGHAT, FQNNGV. There are 16 residues in the CDR3. CDR3 sequence: CASSPINGSGQETQYF. The CDR3 DNA sequence: TGTGCCAGCAGCCCTATTAATGGTAGCGGACAAGAGACCCAGTACTTC. Full variable domain (remainder filled in from reference TRBV11-2 and TRBJ2-5): EAGVAQSPRYKIIEKRQSVAFWCNPISGHATLYWYQQILGQGPKLLIQFQNNGVVDDSQLPKDRFSAERLKGVDSTLKIQPAKLEDSAVYLCASSPINGSGQETQYFGPGTRLLVL.

The genes are TRBV20-1 and TRBJ1-5; 7 bases align to TRBD1. Trimming cost V 2 bases and J 1 base; bases outside gene matches: 8. CDR3 length equals 16 residues. Germline V CDR1 and CDR2: DFQATT, SNEGSKA (reference sequence). The CDR3 DNA sequence: TGCAGTGCTAGAATTGAGGGGGCTTGGAGCAATCAGCCCCAGCATTTT. Protein product: CSARIEGAWSNQPQHF.

This clonotype has a count of ten or more. Here the CDR3 DNA reads TGTGCCAGCAGCTTAGGGGGAGATGAGCAGTTCTTC. It specifies CASSLGGDEQFF. The chain joins TRBV7-6 to TRBJ2-1, with D possibly TRBD2 on 5 matching bases. The CDR3 is 12 amino acids. From germline, CDR1 is SGHVS and CDR2 FNYEAQ. V lost 1 base and J 8 bases, leaving 6 bases between the germline ends.

In this sample, this clonotype turned up a few times. The chain joins TRBV6-1 to TRBJ2-2; 8 nucleotides agree with TRBD1. CDR1 is MNHNS and CDR2 is SASEGT in the germline V gene. CDR3 size: 15 residues. J gave up 1 base and V 5 bases, and 3 bases lay outside the gene matches. The CDR3 DNA reads as TGTGCCAGCAGTCAGGACAGGGTGAACACCGGGGAGCTGTTTTTT. It specifies CASSQDRVNTGELFF.

The sample holds a few counts of this clonotype. This chain connects TRBV6-1 to TRBJ2-3; D is possibly TRBD1 or TRBD2 (5 bases each). Germline CDR1 reads MNHNS; CDR2 reads SASEGT. The CDR3 is made up of 14 amino acids. Deletions cut 6 bases from V and 5 bases from J, with 15 bases between. CDR3 bases: TGTGCCAGCAGCCGGGACGGGGAGAAAGATACGCAGTATTTT. This translates into CASSRDGEKDTQYF.

This clonotype was detected only a few times. V gene TRBV20-1 combines with J gene TRBJ2-3, with a weak D call TRBD2 (7 bases). Trimming removed 6 bases at V and 4 bases at J, with 17 bases between. The V gene's germline CDR1 is DFQATT and CDR2 SNEGSKA (reference sequence). The CDR3 length is 14 residues. CDR3 region: CSASPWEGADTQYF. Written as DNA, the CDR3 is TGCAGTGCCAGTCCCTGGGAGGGGGCAGATACGCAGTATTTT.

V usage is TRBV27 and J usage is TRBJ2-1, with unresolved D. Germline V gene lookup returns CDR1 MNHEY and CDR2 SMNVEV (reference sequence). V was pared by 5 bases and J by 5 bases, with 16 bases between. This CDR3 spans 15 amino acids. CDR3 region: CASSPISSLHNEQFF. The CDR3 region has the DNA TGTGCCAGCAGTCCAATTAGTAGCCTACACAATGAGCAGTTCTTC.

This clonotype was observed a handful of times. This chain joins TRBV15 and TRBJ2-3; D call uncertain. Trimming cost V 0 bases and J 5 bases, with 6 bases left between them. This CDR3 is built from 13 residues. Germline-derived CDR1 and CDR2 are LNHNV and YYDKDF (reference sequence). The chain's CDR3 is CATSRDRGDTQYF. The CDR3 nucleotides are TGTGCCACCAGCAGAGATCGCGGAGATACGCAGTATTTT.

This chain connects TRBV7-2 to TRBJ2-1; unclear D gene. The CDR3 is made up of 16 amino acids. V lost 0 bases and J lost 4, with 13 bases in between. Germline V CDR1 and CDR2: SGHTA, FQGNSA. The CDR3 sequence is CASSLAYAPWYNEQFF. DNA for the CDR3: TGTGCCAGCAGCTTAGCCTATGCCCCTTGGTACAATGAGCAGTTCTTC.

The V gene is TRBV5-1, the J gene TRBJ2-5; the D is unclear. The germline CDR1 and CDR2 sequences are SGHRS and YFSETQ. V gave up 1 base and J gave up 4 bases, with 11 bases separating them. This CDR3 is 14 amino acids long. The CDR3, as DNA: TGCGCCAGCAGCTTGAGGTGGGCGTCAGAGACCCAGTACTTC. This translates into CASSLRWASETQYF.

This clonotype was observed a handful of times. The V gene is TRBV29-1, the J gene TRBJ1-2; possible D gene TRBD1, 6 bases. CDR3 size: 14 residues. V dropped 6 bases and J dropped 4 bases, with 18 bases sitting between them. Germline V CDR1 and CDR2: SQVTM, ANQGSEA. The CDR3 DNA reads TGCAGCGTACCCAAGACAGGTAGCAGCTATGGCTACACCTTC. Translating gives CSVPKTGSSYGYTF.

This sequence joins TRBV12-3 or TRBV12-4 and TRBJ2-7, with D possibly being TRBD2 (7 bases). Trimming removed 4 bases from V and 7 bases from J, with 17 bases in between. The CDR3 loop spans 14 amino acids. This chain's CDR3 is CASSSPDRAGEQYF. CDR3 in DNA: TGTGCCAGCAGTTCCCCGGACAGAGCGGGGGAGCAGTACTTC.

The chain recombines TRBV19 with TRBJ2-7; 8 bases line up with TRBD1. From germline, CDR1 is LNHDA and CDR2 SQIVND (reference sequence). The ends lost 5 bases at V and 2 bases at J; junction bases unmatched: 11. The CDR3 runs to 16 residues. The CDR3 loop is CASSSHAADRAYEQYF. The CDR3 bases are TGTGCCAGTAGTTCGCATGCCGCGGACAGGGCCTACGAGCAGTACTTC. The whole variable domain, remainder taken from reference TRBV19 and TRBJ2-7, is DGGITQSPKYLFRKEGQNVTLSCEQNLNHDAMYWYRQDPGQGLRLIYYSQIVNDFQKGDIAEGYSVSREKKESFPLTVTSAQKNPTAFYLCASSSHAADRAYEQYFGPGTRLTVT.

The rearrangement uses TRBV7-9 and TRBJ2-1; D assignment may be TRBD1 or TRBD2 (5 bases each). Germline loops: CDR1 SEHNR, CDR2 FQNEAQ (reference sequence). This CDR3 is built from 15 residues. With 3 bases removed from V and 5 bases from J, the gap between germline ends came to 14 bases. The CDR3 coding sequence is TGTGCCAGCAGCTTCCCTGGGACGGGTCACAATGAGCAGTTCTTC. It codes for CASSFPGTGHNEQFF.

In this sample, this clonotype turned up a few times. The CDR3 DNA is TGTGCCAGCAGCTTCCCGGGTAGCGGCCAAGAGACCCAGTACTTC. Amino acid sequence: CASSFPGSGQETQYF. The chain links TRBV5-4 to TRBJ2-5; possibly TRBD2 for D (6 bases). The CDR3 is made up of 15 amino acids. Germline V lookup: CDR1 SGHNT, CDR2 YYREEE (reference sequence). The V gene lost 2 bases and the J gene lost 1 base, with 12 bases spanning the gap.